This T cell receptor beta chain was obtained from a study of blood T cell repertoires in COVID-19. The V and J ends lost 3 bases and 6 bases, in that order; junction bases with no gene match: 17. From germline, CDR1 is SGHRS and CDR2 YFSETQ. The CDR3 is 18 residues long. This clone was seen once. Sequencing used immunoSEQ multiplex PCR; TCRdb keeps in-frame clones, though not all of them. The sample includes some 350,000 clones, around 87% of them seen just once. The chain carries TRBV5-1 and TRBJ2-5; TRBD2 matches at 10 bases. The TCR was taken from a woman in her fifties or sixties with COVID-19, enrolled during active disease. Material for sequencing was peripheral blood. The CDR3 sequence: CASSYQGPASGSMKTQYF. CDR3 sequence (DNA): TGCGCCAGCAGCTACCAAGGGCCAGCTAGCGGGAGTATGAAGACCCAGTACTTC.